This T cell receptor beta chain was observed in a study of Graves' ophthalmopathy and Graves' hyperthyroidism. In this sample, this clonotype turned up a few times. The authors amplified TCR beta CDR3 regions from RNA transcripts. The library came from an HTBI-primed first-round RT-PCR and a second-round multiplex PCR. TCRdb called the multiplex PCR reads again in MiXCR, with one record for every CDR3 protein. The sample holds hundreds of thousands of distinct CDR3 sequences; 22% are singletons and the top ten take more than 5.5%. This CDR3 has 12 residues. V was trimmed by 3 bases and J by 6 bases, leaving 7 bases between them. If no ophthalmopathy appeared within 18 months of follow-up, hyperthyroidism was termed stable.

The TCR was taken from a woman aged 18-30 years with stable Graves' hyperthyroidism. Some clones in this sample may be carry-over from other donors' samples. The rearrangement links TRBV12-3 or TRBV12-4 to TRBJ2-3; D gene uncertain. The sequenced sample consisted of peripheral blood. CDR3 region: CASSLARDTQYF. The CDR3 DNA sequence: TGTGCCAGCAGTTTGGCTAGGGATACGCAGTATTTT.